This T cell receptor beta chain appears in the sequencing data of a study of patients and donors after allogeneic stem cell transplantation. TCRdb reanalysed the RT-PCR reads using MiXCR and keeps one entry per CDR3 protein. The profile shows about 16,000 distinct CDR3 sequences, 27% of them singletons. CDR1 is SGHAT and CDR2 is FQNNGV in the germline V gene. This CDR3 has 13 residues. The J segment lost 6 bases and the V segment lost 5 bases, leaving 6 bases of the junction unmatched. The genes are TRBV11-2 and TRBJ2-7; 8 bases are a match to TRBD2. This clonotype originated in a human donor who was either an allogeneic HSCT recipient or a stem cell or donor lymphocyte infusion donor (not recorded which). It is not recorded whose cells these are; they may come from a transplant donor. The specimen sequenced was blood, either unsorted or a sorted T cell fraction (not recorded which). The CDR3, as DNA: TGTGCCAGCAGCAGGGACCGGGGGGGCGAGCAGTACTTC. Translated: CASSRDRGGEQYF.